This entry lists 13 T cell receptor beta chains sequenced from one sample in a study of blood T cell repertoires in COVID-19. Some clones are missing from TCRdb's copy, which holds only in-frame ones; the method was immunoSEQ multiplex PCR. In the table there are approximately 140,000 clones, about 86% of which are singletons. The specimen was peripheral blood. The source of these receptors is a woman between 55 and 75 years old with acute or convalescent COVID-19.

The J gene is TRBJ2-5, the V gene TRBV5-1; TRBD1 matches at 8 bases. V trimming: 3 bases; J trimming: 2 bases; junction bases outside the gene matches: 15. Germline assignment: CDR1 SGHRS and CDR2 YFSETQ. The CDR3 runs to 18 residues. The CDR3: CASSSRPRTGTGQETQYF. The CDR3 coding sequence is TGCGCCAGCAGCTCCAGACCGAGAACCGGGACAGGTCAAGAGACCCAGTACTTC.

This chain uses TRBV9 with TRBJ2-7; a weak D match, TRBD2 (6 bases). Germline-derived CDR1 and CDR2 are SGDLS and YYNGEE. Trimming removed 3 bases at V and 4 bases at J, with 14 bases between. The CDR3 contains 14 residues. The CDR3 bases are TGTGCCAGCAGCGGGGGGGTTCGAGGTTACGAGCAGTACTTC. Amino acid sequence: CASSGGVRGYEQYF.

This clone is a singleton in its sample. The chain is built from TRBV3-1 (or the pseudogene TRBV3-2) and TRBJ1-3, with 8 bases fitting TRBD1. This CDR3 is 14 amino acids long. V shed 4 bases, J shed 8 bases, and the junction held 7 bases outside the gene matches. CDR1 is LGHDT and CDR2 is YNNKEL in the germline V gene (reference sequence). DNA for the CDR3: TGTGCCAGCAGCCGCGGACAGGGATTAGACACCATATATTTT. The encoded protein is CASSRGQGLDTIYF.

In DNA form, the CDR3 reads TGCGCCAGCAGTAGCGGACACGGGGCAGATACGCAGTATTTT. As protein: CASSSGHGADTQYF. The gene calls are TRBV5-1 and TRBJ2-3; TRBD2 is a possible D gene (6 bases). Per germline, CDR1 SGHRS and CDR2 YFSETQ. This CDR3 is 14 amino acids long. Trimming removed 5 bases at V and 4 bases at J, with 14 bases between.

The chain joins TRBV9 to TRBJ1-2, with 7 bases that match TRBD1. The length of the CDR3 is 14 residues. After removal of 3 bases from V and 6 bases from J, the junction contained 8 bases not matched to a gene. The germline gives CDR1 SGDLS, CDR2 YYNGEE. The CDR3 sequence: CASSENRGRDGYTF. DNA for the CDR3: TGTGCCAGCAGCGAAAATAGGGGGCGGGATGGCTACACCTTC.

The chain carries TRBV5-4 and TRBJ2-5; TRBD2 agrees at 7 bases. V shed 8 bases, J shed 1 base, and the junction held 5 bases outside the gene matches. The CDR3 contains 13 residues. The germline V gene encodes CDR1 SGHNT and CDR2 YYREEE (reference sequence). CDR3 sequence reads: CASSASGQETQYF. In nucleotides, the CDR3 is TGTGCCAGTTCAGCTAGCGGCCAAGAGACCCAGTACTTC.

The chain employs TRBV20-1 and TRBJ1-2, with D perhaps matching TRBD1 (5 bases). The CDR3 is made up of 11 amino acids. V lost 5 bases and J 8 bases, leaving 12 bases between the germline ends. CDR1 DFQATT and CDR2 SNEGSKA come from the germline V gene (reference sequence). CDR3 DNA: TGCAGTGCTTGGGACTCGGAGGGCTACACCTTC. Translating it yields CSAWDSEGYTF.

This sequence joins TRBV6-1 and TRBJ1-2, with 8 nucleotides matching TRBD1. V lost 5 bases to trimming and J lost 5 bases; unmatched junction nucleotides: 7. The CDR3 runs to 14 residues. Germline V gene sequence: CDR1 MNHNS, CDR2 SASEGT. The CDR3 DNA sequence: TGTGCCAGCAGTTATCGGGACAGGCGGTATGGCTACACCTTC. The encoded protein is CASSYRDRRYGYTF.

The rearrangement links TRBV14 to TRBJ2-1; a weak D match, TRBD2 (6 bases). The CDR3 loop spans 13 amino acids. V lost 4 bases, J lost 9 bases, and 13 bases lay in between. Germline CDR1 reads SGHDN; CDR2 reads FVKESK. This CDR3 is CASSLRLVGEQFF. The CDR3 nucleotides are TGTGCCAGCAGCCTTCGACTAGTGGGTGAGCAGTTCTTC.

This clone showed up just once. The chain has TRBV4-1 and TRBJ2-7; 9 bases line up with TRBD1. J lost 3 bases, V lost 1 base, and 7 bases had no gene match. This CDR3 has 16 residues. The V gene's germline CDR1 is MGHRA and CDR2 YSYEKL. The CDR3 protein is CASSQGGTGSFYEQYF. CDR3 nucleotide sequence: TGCGCCAGCAGCCAAGGAGGGACAGGGTCGTTCTACGAGCAGTACTTC.

Notes on this clone: Relative to the germline gene, one junction end is altered; a read error may explain this. This rearrangement joins TRBV4-1 to TRBJ1-1; perhaps TRBD1 as D (5 bases). CDR3 length equals 14 residues. CDR1 is MGHRA, CDR2 YSYEKL, per germline. CDR3: CASSSGSGDARRRF. In DNA, the CDR3 is TGCGCCAGCAGCTCGGGTAGCGGGGACGCCCGGAGGCGTTTT.

V usage is TRBV12-3 or TRBV12-4 and J usage is TRBJ2-2; TRBD2 aligns across 8 bases. Losses at the gene ends were 1 base for V and 13 bases for J; bases not matched to a gene: 5. The CDR3 is 13 residues long. The CDR3 nucleotides are TGTGCCAGCAGTTTAGAGGCGGGGGGTCGGCTGTTTTTT. Translated, it gives CASSLEAGGRLFF.

The chain recombines TRBV11-3 with TRBJ2-5; 8 bases are shared with TRBD2. This CDR3 spans 16 amino acids. V was pared by 4 bases and J by 5 bases, with 12 bases of the junction left unmatched. The germline CDR1 and CDR2 sequences are SGHNT and YENEEA. The CDR3 sequence is CASSWVRDGGRETQYF. The CDR3 DNA reads TGTGCCAGCAGCTGGGTGCGGGACGGCGGGAGGGAGACCCAGTACTTC.